Listed here are 24 T cell receptor beta chains from one sample, sequenced in a study of blood T cell repertoires in COVID-19. Clones were read by immunoSEQ multiplex PCR, and TCRdb kept only the in-frame ones, dropping some. The data show some 77,000 clones, approximately 80% seen once. Sequencing was done on a sample of peripheral blood. These receptor sequences come from a man aged 65-85 years with acute or convalescent COVID-19.

The chain carries TRBV9 and TRBJ2-5, with 10 nucleotides matching TRBD1. J was trimmed by 2 bases and V by 3 bases; bases with no gene match: 1. CDR1 is SGDLS and CDR2 is YYNGEE in the germline V gene. The CDR3 length is 14 residues. The CDR3 DNA sequence: TGTGCCAGCAGCGGGGGACAGGGGCAAGAGACCCAGTACTTC. Protein product: CASSGGQGQETQYF.

A single count supports this clone. This chain joins TRBV19 and TRBJ1-6; tentative D call: TRBD1 (5 bases). The V gene lost 5 bases and the J gene lost 14 bases, with 16 bases spanning the gap. Germline CDR1 LNHDA, CDR2 SQIVND (reference sequence). CDR3 length: 13 amino acids. The CDR3 DNA sequence: TGTGCCAGTAGTGGCCCGGGGGGGATTACCCTCCACTTT. Amino acid sequence: CASSGPGGITLHF. The full variable domain, in which reference TRBV19 and TRBJ1-6 provide the parts outside the CDR3, is DGGITQSPKYLFRKEGQNVTLSCEQNLNHDAMYWYRQDPGQGLRLIYYSQIVNDFQKGDIAEGYSVSREKKESFPLTVTSAQKNPTAFYLCASSGPGGITLHFGNGTRLTVT.

The J gene is TRBJ2-5, the V gene TRBV29-1, with 7 bases aligning to TRBD1. This CDR3 contains 12 residues. Losses at the gene ends were 8 bases for V and 4 bases for J; bases not matched to a gene: 7. The V gene's germline CDR1 is SQVTM and CDR2 ANQGSEA. The CDR3 reads CSTPGGPETQYF. The DNA of the CDR3 is TGCAGCACTCCAGGGGGACCAGAGACCCAGTACTTC.

This chain connects TRBV27 to TRBJ2-7; TRBD2 agrees at 9 bases. The CDR3 length is 15 residues. The J segment lost 2 bases and the V segment lost 3 bases, leaving 5 bases of the junction unmatched. Germline V gives CDR1 MNHEY, CDR2 SMNVEV (reference sequence). CDR3 nucleotide sequence: TGTGCCAGCAGTTTGCCAGCGGGAGGTCCCTACGAGCAGTACTTC. It is translated as CASSLPAGGPYEQYF.

The V call is TRBV13, the J call TRBJ1-3; 8 bases align to TRBD1. This CDR3 is built from 15 residues. V shed 5 bases and J 2 bases; nucleotides not matched to a gene: 5. Germline CDR1 reads PRHDT; CDR2 reads FYEKMQ (reference sequence). The CDR3 loop is CASSKTGAAGNTIYF. CDR3 bases: TGTGCCAGCAGCAAGACAGGGGCCGCTGGAAACACCATATATTTT.

The chain joins TRBV15 to TRBJ2-2; 8 bases map to TRBD2. This CDR3 has 17 amino acids. Germline lookup yields CDR1 LNHNV and CDR2 YYDKDF (reference sequence). With V trimmed by 0 bases and J by 2 bases, 5 bases remained unmatched. The CDR3 spells CATSRDAGTSNTGELFF. Here the CDR3 DNA reads TGTGCCACCAGCAGAGACGCCGGGACTAGTAACACCGGGGAGCTGTTTTTT.

The V gene is TRBV24-1, the J gene TRBJ2-1, with D perhaps matching TRBD1 (6 bases). V lost 3 bases and J lost 0, with 17 bases in between. CDR1 is KGHDR, CDR2 SFDVKD, per germline. The CDR3 totals 18 residues. The CDR3 DNA is TGTGCCACCAGTGATCGCTCCGGGACACCGAGCTCCTACAATGAGCAGTTCTTC. This encodes CATSDRSGTPSSYNEQFF.

The gene calls are TRBV4-1 and TRBJ2-5, with D maybe TRBD2 (5 bases). CDR1 is MGHRA, CDR2 YSYEKL, per germline. The V end was cut by 1 base, the J end by 5 bases, with 17 bases between. The length of the CDR3 is 16 residues. This CDR3 reads CASSQVPGLREETQYF. CDR3 bases: TGCGCCAGCAGCCAAGTCCCGGGCCTGAGGGAGGAGACCCAGTACTTC.

The V gene is TRBV18, the J gene TRBJ2-6; 7 nucleotides line up with TRBD1. The CDR3 length is 17 residues. J lost 3 bases, V lost 3 bases, and 8 bases had no gene match. Germline CDR1 and CDR2: KGHSH and LQKENI. The CDR3, as DNA: TGTGCCAGCTCACCTCGGACAGGTCCGGGTGGGGCCAACGTCCTGACTTTC. Amino acids: CASSPRTGPGGANVLTF.

This chain joins TRBV7-3 and TRBJ2-1; D not certain. There are 15 residues in the CDR3. The V end lost 2 bases, the J end lost 3 bases, and 11 bases lay between the germline ends. In germline, CDR1 is SGHTA, CDR2 FQGTGA. The CDR3 coding sequence is TGTGCCAGCAGCTTACAGGCCGGATACTACAATGAGCAGTTCTTC. This sequence encodes CASSLQAGYYNEQFF.

The rearrangement uses TRBV7-3 and TRBJ2-3; D is undetermined. This CDR3 has 13 residues. V was pared by 6 bases and J by 2 bases, with 9 bases between. Germline loops: CDR1 SGHTA, CDR2 FQGTGA. CDR3 DNA sequence: TGTGCCAGCAGTCATGAGGTCACAGATACGCAGTATTTT. Its translation is CASSHEVTDTQYF.

This sequence joins TRBV27 and TRBJ2-7; a possible D gene is TRBD2 (6 bases). The CDR3 runs 13 residues. Germline V lookup: CDR1 MNHEY, CDR2 SMNVEV (reference sequence). V lost 8 bases, J lost 0 bases, and 11 bases lay in between. CDR3 bases: TGTGCCAGCCGCCGGGGACTCTCCTACGAGCAGTACTTC. Its translation: CASRRGLSYEQYF.

V gene TRBV6-4 combines with J gene TRBJ1-1, with TRBD1 as a possible D gene (5 bases). Germline values: CDR1 MRHNA, CDR2 SNTAGT. V gave up 5 bases and J gave up 5 bases, with 12 bases separating them. The CDR3 is made up of 13 amino acids. The CDR3 protein is CASSPAGGTEAFF. For the CDR3, the DNA is TGTGCCAGCAGTCCCGCCGGGGGGACTGAAGCTTTCTTT.

The chain couples TRBV18 to TRBJ1-3; D is undetermined. Germline lookup yields CDR1 KGHSH and CDR2 LQKENI. CDR3 length equals 16 residues. Trimming removed 3 bases at V and 0 bases at J, with 12 bases between. CDR3 protein: CASSPFDTYSGNTIYF. The CDR3 region has the DNA TGTGCCAGCTCACCTTTCGACACTTACTCTGGAAACACCATATATTTT.

The genes are TRBV7-3 and TRBJ2-5; maybe TRBD1 (5 bases). CDR1 is SGHTA, CDR2 FQGTGA, per germline. Trimming took 1 base from V and 2 from J, leaving 11 bases between them. There are 15 residues in the CDR3. The CDR3 DNA reads as TGTGCCAGCAGCTTAAGGGGCGTCCAACAAGAGACCCAGTACTTC. Translation: CASSLRGVQQETQYF.

The rearrangement uses TRBV5-1 and TRBJ1-1, with 11 positions matching TRBD1. Per germline, CDR1 SGHRS and CDR2 YFSETQ. The V and J ends lost 4 bases and 2 bases, in that order; junction bases with no gene match: 1. The CDR3 has 14 residues. CDR3 nucleotides: TGCGCCAGCAGCAGGACAGGGGGCAACACTGAAGCTTTCTTT. It yields the protein CASSRTGGNTEAFF.

The chain uses TRBV15 and TRBJ2-7; 10 positions match TRBD2. The trim removed 1 base at V and 2 bases at J, leaving 2 bases unmatched. Per the germline V gene, CDR1 is LNHNV and CDR2 is YYDKDF (reference sequence). The CDR3 contains 15 residues. The CDR3 is CATSRVLAGPYEQYF. DNA of the CDR3: TGTGCCACCAGCAGAGTACTAGCGGGACCCTACGAGCAGTACTTC.

The rearrangement uses TRBV10-3 and TRBJ2-1, with 8 bases that match TRBD2. Per the germline V gene, CDR1 is ENHRY and CDR2 is SYGVKD. The length of the CDR3 is 17 residues. V dropped 0 bases and J dropped 1; count of bases not matched to a gene: 5. The CDR3 loop is CAISESRAGGSYNEQFF. CDR3 DNA: TGTGCCATCAGTGAGTCGAGGGCGGGAGGTTCCTACAATGAGCAGTTCTTC.

The chain joins TRBV27 to TRBJ2-2; 7 nucleotides line up with TRBD2. Per germline, CDR1 MNHEY and CDR2 SMNVEV (reference sequence). CDR3 size: 16 residues. Losses at the gene ends were 5 bases for V and 2 bases for J; bases not matched to a gene: 8. This chain's CDR3 is CASSLPSGINTGELFF. CDR3 coding DNA: TGTGCCAGCAGTCTCCCTAGCGGTATTAACACCGGGGAGCTGTTTTTT.

The rearrangement links TRBV30 to TRBJ2-7; maybe TRBD2 (6 bases). This CDR3 contains 14 residues. Germline lookup yields CDR1 GTSNPN and CDR2 SVGIG (reference sequence). Trimming stripped 8 bases from V and 7 bases from J, with 24 bases between. CDR3 DNA: TGTGCCGGAACCCGGGGGTGGTCCATGGGAGAGCAGTACTTC. The encoded protein is CAGTRGWSMGEQYF. The full variable domain, in which reference TRBV30 and TRBJ2-7 provide the parts outside the CDR3, is SQTIHQWPATLVQPVGSPLSLECTVEGTSNPNLYWYRQAAGRGLQLLFYSVGIGQISSEVPQNLSASRPQDRQFILSSKKLLLSDSGFYLCAGTRGWSMGEQYFGPGTRLTVT.

In its sample, this clone was seen a few times. J is TRBJ2-7 and V is TRBV19, with a possible D match to TRBD1 (5 bases). This CDR3 comprises 13 residues. Trimming pared 3 bases from V and 5 bases from J, leaving 11 bases between. The germline V gene encodes CDR1 LNHDA and CDR2 SQIVND (reference sequence). CDR3 in DNA: TGTGCCAGTAGTATTCGAGACAGCAACGAGCAGTACTTC. Encoded protein: CASSIRDSNEQYF.

The chain uses TRBV9 and TRBJ2-3, with 8 nucleotides matching TRBD2. The CDR3 length is 15 residues. Germline V gives CDR1 SGDLS, CDR2 YYNGEE. The junction had 5 bases not matched to a gene; V was cut back by 3 bases and J by 2 bases. The CDR3 protein is CASSGTSGVTDTQYF. Written as DNA, the CDR3 is TGTGCCAGCAGCGGAACTAGCGGAGTCACAGATACGCAGTATTTT.

This clone has a handful of counts. The V gene is TRBV7-9, the J gene TRBJ2-7, with 7 nucleotides matching TRBD1. The germline gives CDR1 SEHNR, CDR2 FQNEAQ (reference sequence). This CDR3 region has 14 residues. Trimming took 3 bases from V and 3 from J; bases not matched to a gene: 5. The chain's CDR3 is CASSFLGQSYEQYF. The CDR3 DNA reads TGTGCCAGCAGCTTTTTGGGACAGAGCTACGAGCAGTACTTC. The full variable domain, its missing parts supplied by reference TRBV7-9 and TRBJ2-7, is DTGVSQNPRHKITKRGQNVTFRCDPISEHNRLYWYRQTLGQGPEFLTYFQNEAQLEKSRLLSDRFSAERPKGSFSTLEIQRTEQGDSAMYLCASSFLGQSYEQYFGPGTRLTVT.

The genes are TRBV21-1 and TRBJ2-7; the D call TRBD1 from the table was never checked on the DNA. TRBV21-1 is deemed a pseudogene. The CDR3 spans 18 residues. The CDR3 bases are TGTGCCAGCAGCAAAGTCGACAGGGTGCGTACACGGGGCCACGAGCAGTACTTC. As protein: CASSKVDRVRTRGHEQYF.